What follows are 4 T cell receptor beta chains derived from one specimen sequenced in a study of T cell repertoires in cytomegalovirus infection (dated by TCRdb to between 2018 and 2021). This sample was sequenced with an Illumina HiSeq 1500. Using fastp trimming at Q25 and MiXCR clonotype assembly, TCRdb reanalyzed the public sequencing data and kept in-frame beta chains. Every CDR3 protein is listed once, alongside the most common genes and DNA of its rows. The sample table records tens of thousands of distinct CDR3 sequences; about 4% of these occur just once. The leading ten clones occupy less than 25% of the sample. The material sequenced was PBMCs. The receptors shown here come from a human donor in good health (CMV status not recorded). Some clones in this sample may be carry-over from other donors' samples.

A few counts support this clonotype. The V call is TRBV29-1, the J call TRBJ2-7, with a tentative D call TRBD1 (5 bases). CDR1 is SQVTM and CDR2 is ANQGSEA in the germline V gene. V shed 7 bases and J shed 1 base, with 8 bases lying between them. The CDR3 covers 11 residues. The CDR3 sequence: CSAKGSYEQYF. The CDR3 bases are TGCAGCGCCAAGGGGTCCTACGAGCAGTACTTC.

This clonotype came up many times. The genes are TRBV7-2 and TRBJ1-3, with D unresolved. This CDR3 has 14 residues. The V and J ends lost 4 bases and 0 bases respectively, with 7 bases between them. Germline assignment: CDR1 SGHTA and CDR2 FQGNSA. The CDR3 DNA is TGTGCCAGCAGCTATACGGTCTCTGGAAACACCATATATTTT. It codes for CASSYTVSGNTIYF.

The table lists this clonotype with many counts. CDR3 amino acids: CASSSTLAGGNTQYF. The DNA of the CDR3 is TGTGCCAGCAGCTCCACCCTAGCGGGAGGGAATACGCAGTATTTT. The V call is TRBV7-2, the J call TRBJ2-3; 12 bases map to TRBD2. This CDR3 is built from 15 residues. Germline V gives CDR1 SGHTA, CDR2 FQGNSA. Losses at the gene ends were 4 bases for V and 7 bases for J; bases not matched to a gene: 6.

There are many counts of this clonotype. As DNA, the CDR3 is TGTGCCATCAGTGAGGCGGGACAGGGGGTTGGCGAGCAGTACTTC. The encoded protein is CAISEAGQGVGEQYF. The J gene is TRBJ2-7, the V gene TRBV10-3, with 11 nucleotides matching TRBD1. The CDR3 covers 15 residues. Germline CDR1 reads ENHRY; CDR2 reads SYGVKD. The V gene end was trimmed by 2 bases and the J gene end by 6 bases; junction bases not matched to a gene: 6.